The 13 T cell receptor beta chains presented below share a single source sample, sequenced in a study of T cells in severe cutaneous drug reactions. Bulk and single-cell libraries used iRepertoire multiplex PCR with TCR subtype-specific primers. No DNA is given; TCRdb re-called the multiplex PCR reads and lists each CDR3 protein once. Reported are 7,000 or so distinct CDR3 sequences; the ten largest clones contain around 29%. The patients sequenced had a carbamazepine-induced Stevens-Johnson syndrome or toxic epidermal necrolysis reaction. The specimen was cells from a skin blister. These receptors all come from a human donor with toxic epidermal necrolysis, a severe cutaneous drug reaction.

The chain couples TRBV7-2 to TRBJ2-1; TCRdb gives TRBD2 as the D gene, but with no DNA this cannot be confirmed. The CDR3 covers 15 residues. CDR1 is SGHTA, CDR2 FQGNSA, per germline. This CDR3 reads CASSLAMRAGNEQFF.

V and J are TRBV30 and TRBJ2-1; TCRdb selects TRBD2, and the lack of DNA leaves this call unchecked. CDR3 length: 17 residues. The germline gives CDR1 GTSNPN, CDR2 SVGIG (reference sequence). CDR3 sequence: CAWLGPGLAGGGGEQFF.

By frequency, this clonotype is medium-sized. The V and J genes are TRBV28 and TRBJ1-2; TCRdb returns TRBD1, unconfirmable since there is no DNA. This CDR3 is built from 13 residues. Per the germline V gene, CDR1 is MDHEN and CDR2 is SYDVKM. The CDR3 sequence: CASSLGGDYGYTF.

This clonotype counts as medium-sized (0.01 to 0.1%) by frequency. This chain connects TRBV2 to TRBJ2-1; TCRdb designates TRBD2, a call that cannot be tested without DNA. CDR3 length: 14 amino acids. The germline V gene has CDR1 SNHLY and CDR2 FYNNEI. The chain's CDR3 is CASSGHGGYNEQFF.

The V call is TRBV20-1, the J call TRBJ1-6. This CDR3 spans 12 amino acids. CDR1 DFQATT and CDR2 SNEGSKA come from the germline V gene (reference sequence). CDR3 sequence reads: CTAGGYNSPLHF.

The V and J genes are TRBV28 and TRBJ1-5; lacking DNA, the TRBD1 call made by TCRdb goes unchecked. This CDR3 has 15 residues. CDR1 and CDR2 (germline): MDHEN, SYDVKM. CDR3 region: CASSLGPGVSQPQHF.

This chain uses TRBV12-3 or TRBV12-4 with TRBJ2-2. CDR3 length: 14 amino acids. The CDR3 reads CASSSSGTVGELFF.

The chain combines TRBV4-1 with TRBJ2-7; the TCRdb D gene call, TRBD1, has no DNA to confirm it. Germline values: CDR1 MGHRA, CDR2 YSYEKL. CDR3 length equals 15 residues. The CDR3 protein is CASSQGGLGVYEQYF.

This chain links TRBV4-3 with TRBJ2-1; TCRdb indicates TRBD2, and absent DNA this call remains unverified. Germline CDR1 reads LGHNA; CDR2 reads YSLEER. The CDR3 covers 21 residues. The CDR3 is CASTPKVTGTSGSQGYNEQFF.

This chain connects TRBV7-9 to TRBJ2-1; TCRdb selects TRBD2, and the lack of DNA leaves this call unchecked. The germline gives CDR1 SEHNR, CDR2 FQNEAQ (reference sequence). The CDR3 loop spans 13 amino acids. The CDR3 sequence: CASSAGTYNEQFF.

The V gene is TRBV6-4, the J gene TRBJ1-4. The CDR3 extends over 16 amino acids. The V gene's germline CDR1 is MRHNA and CDR2 SNTAGT. The CDR3 loop reads CASSHWQAKANEKLFF.

J is TRBJ2-7 and V is TRBV28; the TRBD2 assignment by TCRdb is unverifiable without DNA. The CDR3 has 15 residues. The germline V gene encodes CDR1 MDHEN and CDR2 SYDVKM. This chain's CDR3 is CASSLLVAGGDEQYF.

V and J are TRBV12-3 or TRBV12-4 and TRBJ1-6; the D call of TRBD1 rests on TCRdb alone, since no DNA is present to check it. The CDR3 consists of 14 residues. The CDR3 is CASRGTVYNSPLHF.